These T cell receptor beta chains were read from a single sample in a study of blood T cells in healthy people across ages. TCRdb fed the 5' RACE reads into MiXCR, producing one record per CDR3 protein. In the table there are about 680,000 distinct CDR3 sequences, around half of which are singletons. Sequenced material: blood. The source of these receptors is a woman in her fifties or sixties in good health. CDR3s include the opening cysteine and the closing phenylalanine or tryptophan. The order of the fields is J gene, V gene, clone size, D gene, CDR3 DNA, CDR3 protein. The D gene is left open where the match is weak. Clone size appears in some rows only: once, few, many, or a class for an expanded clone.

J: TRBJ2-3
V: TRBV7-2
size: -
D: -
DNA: TGTGCCAGCAGCTCGGGGCAGGTATCCACAGATACGCAGTATTTT
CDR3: CASSSGQVSTDTQYF

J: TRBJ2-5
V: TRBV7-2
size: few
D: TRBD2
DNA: TGTGCCAGCATCGCGGTAACTAGCGGGAGAAGGGAGACCCAGTACTTC
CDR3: CASIAVTSGRRETQYF

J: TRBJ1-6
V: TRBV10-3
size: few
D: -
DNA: TGTGCCATCAGTGAGCAGAGCTCCTATAATTCACCCCTCCACTTT
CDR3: CAISEQSSYNSPLHF

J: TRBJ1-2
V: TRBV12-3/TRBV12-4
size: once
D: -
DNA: TGTGCCAGCAGTTTATCGGACAGATATAACTATGGCTACACCTTC
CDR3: CASSLSDRYNYGYTF

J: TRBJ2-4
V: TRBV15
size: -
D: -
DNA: TGTGCCACCAGCAGAGATATGGACGTTAAAAACATTCAGTACTTC
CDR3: CATSRDMDVKNIQYF

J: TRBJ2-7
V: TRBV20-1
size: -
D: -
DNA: TGCAGTGCTAGGGGCGGGGGCAATACCTACGAGCAGTACTTC
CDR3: CSARGGGNTYEQYF

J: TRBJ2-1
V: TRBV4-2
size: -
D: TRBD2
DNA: TGTGCCAGCAGCCAAGGACTAGCGGGAGCGGGGCCCTCCAATGAGCAGTTCTTC
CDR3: CASSQGLAGAGPSNEQFF

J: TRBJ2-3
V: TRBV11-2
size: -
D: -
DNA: TGTGCCAGCAGCTTAGGTGTAGGGCTGTCGGATACGCAGTATTTT
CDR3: CASSLGVGLSDTQYF

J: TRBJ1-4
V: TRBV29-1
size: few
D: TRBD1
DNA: TGCAGCGTTGCCGGACAGGGGAGCGATGAAAAACTGTTTTTT
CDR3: CSVAGQGSDEKLFF

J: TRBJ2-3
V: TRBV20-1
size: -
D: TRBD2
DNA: TGCAGTGCTAGAGATCCGGGGGGAGCGGCAGATACGCAGTATTTT
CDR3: CSARDPGGAADTQYF

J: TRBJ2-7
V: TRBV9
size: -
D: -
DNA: TGTGCCAGCAGCGTAGTCCCCGGGAGCTCCTACGAGCAGTACTTC
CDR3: CASSVVPGSSYEQYF

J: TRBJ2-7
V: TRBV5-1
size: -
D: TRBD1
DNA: TGCGCCAGCACCCCGACAGGGAGCACCTACGAGCAGTACTTC
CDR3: CASTPTGSTYEQYF

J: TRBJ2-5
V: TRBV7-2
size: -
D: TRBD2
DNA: TGTGCCAGCAGCTCTTTAGCGGGAAGGCACCAAGAGGCCCAGTACTTC
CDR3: CASSSLAGRHQEAQYF

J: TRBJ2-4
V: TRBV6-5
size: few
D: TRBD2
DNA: TGTGCCAGCACACCTGCGGGGGAGCGGGGCAAAAACATTCAGTACTTC
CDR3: CASTPAGERGKNIQYF

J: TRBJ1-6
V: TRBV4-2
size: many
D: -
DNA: TGTGCCAGCAGCCAAGATGGGCAGGTTAATTCACCCCTCCACTTT
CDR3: CASSQDGQVNSPLHF

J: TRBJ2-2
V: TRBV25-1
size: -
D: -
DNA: TGTGCCAGCAGTGAAGAGGGTCTTCATAAGACCGGGGAGCTGTTTTTT
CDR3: CASSEEGLHKTGELFF

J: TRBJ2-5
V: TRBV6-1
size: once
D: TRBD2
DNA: TGTGCCAGTAGTGCCCTAGCGGGGTATTACAATGAGCAGTACTTC
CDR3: CASSALAGYYNEQYF

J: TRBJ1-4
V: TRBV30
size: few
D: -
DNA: TGTGCCTGGAGTGACGGACAAAAACTGTTTTTT
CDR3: CAWSDGQKLFF

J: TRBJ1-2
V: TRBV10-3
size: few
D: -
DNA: TGTGCCACCACAACAGGAGGCTATGGCTACACCTTC
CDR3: CATTTGGYGYTF

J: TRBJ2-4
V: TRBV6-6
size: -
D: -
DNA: TGTGCCAGCAGCCCCACCGGACAGTACATTCAGTACTTC
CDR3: CASSPTGQYIQYF

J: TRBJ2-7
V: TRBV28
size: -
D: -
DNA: TGTGCCAGCAGGAGCCGACAGGTTAGCTCCTACGAGCAGTACTTC
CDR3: CASRSRQVSSYEQYF

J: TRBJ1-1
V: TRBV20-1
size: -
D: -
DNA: TGCAGTGCAGGGAGCAGGCGGGACACTGAAGCTTTCTTT
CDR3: CSAGSRRDTEAFF

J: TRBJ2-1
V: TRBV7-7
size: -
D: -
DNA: TGTGCTAGCAGCTTAGAACCGGCGGATGAGCAGTTCTTC
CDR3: CASSLEPADEQFF

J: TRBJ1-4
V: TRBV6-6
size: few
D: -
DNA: TGTGCCAGCAGATCCCGGCGGGGGGTAGAGGGTGAAAAACTGTTTTTT
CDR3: CASRSRRGVEGEKLFF

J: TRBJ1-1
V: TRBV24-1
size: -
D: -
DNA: TGTGCCACCGGCAGCGACACTGAAGCTTTCTTT
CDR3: CATGSDTEAFF

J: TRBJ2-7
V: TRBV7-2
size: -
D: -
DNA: TGTGCCAGCAGCTCGGGACCAAAGTACGAGCAGTACTTC
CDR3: CASSSGPKYEQYF

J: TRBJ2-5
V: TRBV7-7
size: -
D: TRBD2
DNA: TGTGCCAGCAGCTTAAGTGAGAGCGGGAGGTCACAAGAGACCCAGTACTTC
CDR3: CASSLSESGRSQETQYF

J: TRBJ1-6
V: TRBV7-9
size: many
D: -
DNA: TGTGCCAGCAGATTAGAGGGGTATAATTCACCCCTCCACTTT
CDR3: CASRLEGYNSPLHF

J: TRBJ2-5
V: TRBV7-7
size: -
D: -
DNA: TGTGCCATAACAAGGGAGGTCGGAGAGACCCAGTACTTC
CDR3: CAITREVGETQYF

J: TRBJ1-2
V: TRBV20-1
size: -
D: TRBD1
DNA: TGCAGTGCTAGCCCCGGACAGGGATCAGATGGCTACACCTTC
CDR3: CSASPGQGSDGYTF

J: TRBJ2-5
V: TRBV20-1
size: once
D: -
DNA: TGCAGTGCTAGGCGTGGGGGGTACGAAGAGCAGTACTTC
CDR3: CSARRGGYEEQYF

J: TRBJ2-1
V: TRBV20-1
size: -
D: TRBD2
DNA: TGCAGTGCGGGAAGCGGGGGAGATTACAATGAGCAGTTCTTC
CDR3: CSAGSGGDYNEQFF

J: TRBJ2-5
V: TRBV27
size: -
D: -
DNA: TGTGCCAGCAGTTGGAATTATAGAGGAGAGACCCAGTACTTC
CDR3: CASSWNYRGETQYF

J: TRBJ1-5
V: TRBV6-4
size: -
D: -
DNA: TGTGCCAGCCGTAAGGAGGGCAGGGGCGATCAGCCCCAGCATTTT
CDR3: CASRKEGRGDQPQHF

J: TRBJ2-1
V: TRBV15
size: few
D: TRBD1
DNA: TGTGCCACCAGCAGAGACCGGGACAGGGTCTACAATGAGCAGTTCTTC
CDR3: CATSRDRDRVYNEQFF

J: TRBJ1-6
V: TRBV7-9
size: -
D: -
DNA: TGTGCCAGCAGCTTTTCAGAATCACCCCTCCACTTT
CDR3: CASSFSESPLHF

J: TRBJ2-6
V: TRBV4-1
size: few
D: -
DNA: TGCGCCAGCAGCCAACCCGGGACTGGGGCCAACGTCCTGACTTTC
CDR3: CASSQPGTGANVLTF

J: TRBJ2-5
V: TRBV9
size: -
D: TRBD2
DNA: TGTGCCAGCAGCGCCCAGCGGGGGTACCAAGAGACCCAGTACTTC
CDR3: CASSAQRGYQETQYF

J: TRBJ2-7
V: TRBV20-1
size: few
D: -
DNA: TGCAGTGCTCTTCTGGGACTTTCTCCCTACGAGCAGTACTTC
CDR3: CSALLGLSPYEQYF

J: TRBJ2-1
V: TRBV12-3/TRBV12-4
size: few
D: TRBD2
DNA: TGTGCCAGCAGTTTGGGACTAGCGACCTACAATGAGCAGTTCTTC
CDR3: CASSLGLATYNEQFF

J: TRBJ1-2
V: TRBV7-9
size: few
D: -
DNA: TGTGCCAGCAGCTTTGATCGCGGCTACACCTTC
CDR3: CASSFDRGYTF

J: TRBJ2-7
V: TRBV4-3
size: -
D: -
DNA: TGCGCCAGCAGCCAAGGGACCGAACTCGCCTACGAGCAGTACTTC
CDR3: CASSQGTELAYEQYF

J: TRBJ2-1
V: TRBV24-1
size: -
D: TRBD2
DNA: TGTGCCACCAGTAATGTAGCGGGAGCCTACAATGAGCAGTTCTTC
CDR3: CATSNVAGAYNEQFF

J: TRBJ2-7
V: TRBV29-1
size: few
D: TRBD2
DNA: TGCAGCGTTCGCGGGACTAGCGGCCTGTTATACGAGCAGTACTTC
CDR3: CSVRGTSGLLYEQYF

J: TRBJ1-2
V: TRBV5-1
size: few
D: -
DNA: TGCGCCAGCAGCCGGGCTTTGGACTATGGCTACACCTTC
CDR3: CASSRALDYGYTF

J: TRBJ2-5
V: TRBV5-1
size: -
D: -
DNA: TGCGCCAGCAGCTTGTATAGGCGTAACCAAGAGACCCAGTACTTC
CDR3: CASSLYRRNQETQYF

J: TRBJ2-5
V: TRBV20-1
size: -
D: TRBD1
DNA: TGCAGTGCTTTCCGGACAGGGCAGGAGACCCAGTACTTC
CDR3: CSAFRTGQETQYF

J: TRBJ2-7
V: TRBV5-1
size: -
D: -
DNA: TGCGCCAGCAGTCGCAATGGGGCGTTGGGAACCTACGAGCAGTACTTC
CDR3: CASSRNGALGTYEQYF

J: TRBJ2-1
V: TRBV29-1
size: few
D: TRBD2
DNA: TGCAGCGTTGCCCTAGCGGCCTACAATGAGCAGTTCTTC
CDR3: CSVALAAYNEQFF

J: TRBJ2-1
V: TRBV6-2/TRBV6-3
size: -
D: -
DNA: TGTGCCTGCGGGCCTATCAATGAGCAGTTCTTC
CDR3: CACGPINEQFF

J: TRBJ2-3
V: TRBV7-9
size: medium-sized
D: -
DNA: TGTGCCAGCAGCCTGCCCTGGGATCCAGATACGCAGTATTTT
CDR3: CASSLPWDPDTQYF

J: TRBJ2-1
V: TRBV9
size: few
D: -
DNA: TGTGCCAGCAGCGTAGGAGGGATCATATACAATGAGCAGTTCTTC
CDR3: CASSVGGIIYNEQFF

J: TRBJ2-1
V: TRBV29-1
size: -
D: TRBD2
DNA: TGCAGCGTACTTCGACTAGCGGGGACCTACAATGAGCAGTTCTTC
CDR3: CSVLRLAGTYNEQFF

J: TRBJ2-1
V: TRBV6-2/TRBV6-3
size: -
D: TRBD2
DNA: TGTGCCAGCAGTTACCGCCGGGTAGCGGGAGGAAGCAATGAGCAGTTCTTC
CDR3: CASSYRRVAGGSNEQFF

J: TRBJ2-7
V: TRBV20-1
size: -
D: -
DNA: TGCAGTGCCAGGACGGGATGGGGGGAGCAGTACTTC
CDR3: CSARTGWGEQYF

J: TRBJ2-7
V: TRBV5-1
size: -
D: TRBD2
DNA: TGCGCCAGCAGCTTGTCGGTAGCGGGAGACGAGCAGTACTTC
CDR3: CASSLSVAGDEQYF

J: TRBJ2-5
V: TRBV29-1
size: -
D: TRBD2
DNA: TGCAGCGTTGAGGTGCTAGCGGGAGCAGAGACCCAGTACTTC
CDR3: CSVEVLAGAETQYF

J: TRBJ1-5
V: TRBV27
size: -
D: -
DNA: TGTGCCAGCAGTCTTGGGATGAGCAATCAGCCCCAGCATTTT
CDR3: CASSLGMSNQPQHF

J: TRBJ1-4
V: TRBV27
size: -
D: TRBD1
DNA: TGTGCCAGCAGTTTAATCTGGACAGGAGGCGAAAAACTGTTTTTT
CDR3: CASSLIWTGGEKLFF

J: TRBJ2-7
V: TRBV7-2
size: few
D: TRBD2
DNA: TGTGCCAGCAGCCCATCTGGAGCGGGAGTCCCCTACGAGCAGTACTTC
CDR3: CASSPSGAGVPYEQYF